This T cell receptor (beta chain) was observed in a study of tissue T cells after allogeneic stem cell transplantation. Only in-frame clones appear in the TCRdb table, and some are missing; sequencing was by immunoSEQ multiplex PCR. This sample has fewer than 30,000 clones, with roughly 80% found just once. Trimming removed 3 bases from V and 0 bases from J, with 12 bases in between. The CDR3 totals 16 residues. In germline, CDR1 is KGHDR, CDR2 SFDVKD. Study-wide findings and caveats: Few T cell clones were shared across patients, but motif clusters showed tissue-specific shared signatures.

In regard to this clone: Its specificity is not known.

This material consisted of tissue from the ileum, taken at autopsy. The receptor was isolated from a female donor older than 55 with lung cancer. The chain is built from TRBV24-1 and TRBJ2-3; TRBD2 is a possible D gene (7 bases). The CDR3 spells CATSDPGDYSTDTQYF. CDR3 in DNA: TGTGCCACCAGTGATCCAGGGGACTATAGCACAGATACGCAGTATTTT.